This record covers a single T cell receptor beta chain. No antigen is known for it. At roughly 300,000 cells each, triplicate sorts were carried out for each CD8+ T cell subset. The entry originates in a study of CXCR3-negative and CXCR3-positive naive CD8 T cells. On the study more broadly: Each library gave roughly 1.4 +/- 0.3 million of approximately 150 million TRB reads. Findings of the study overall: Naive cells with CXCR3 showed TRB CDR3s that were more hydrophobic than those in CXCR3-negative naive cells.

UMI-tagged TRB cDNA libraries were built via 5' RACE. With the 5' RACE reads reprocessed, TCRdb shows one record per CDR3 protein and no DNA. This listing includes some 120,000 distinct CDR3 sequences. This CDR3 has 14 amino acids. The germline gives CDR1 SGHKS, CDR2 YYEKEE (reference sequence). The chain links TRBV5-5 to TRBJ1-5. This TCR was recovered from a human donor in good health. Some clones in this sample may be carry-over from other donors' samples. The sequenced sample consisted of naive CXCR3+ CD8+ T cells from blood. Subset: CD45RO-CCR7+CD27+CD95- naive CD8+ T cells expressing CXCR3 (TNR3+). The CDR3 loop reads CASSSFYSNQPQHF.